This T cell receptor beta chain derives from a study of OX40 agonist ivuxolimab in advanced cancers. This clone was detected only once. Germline values: CDR1 SGHRS, CDR2 YFSETQ. Trimming shortened V by 0 bases and J by 4 bases, and 14 bases separated the two germline ends. This CDR3 contains 16 residues. The method was immunoSEQ multiplex PCR; TCRdb's version includes in-frame clones alone and lacks a portion of them. The sample includes more than 45,000 clones, nearly 95% of them seen just once. This rearrangement joins TRBV5-1 to TRBJ2-4, with D maybe TRBD1 (5 bases). The receptor comes from an adult with an advanced solid tumor such as melanoma, head and neck, liver or kidney cancer. Sequencing was performed on CD4+ or CD8+ T cells sorted from blood, taken in a trial of the OX40 agonist ivuxolimab. The CDR3 DNA sequence: TGCGCCAGCAGCTTGGACAGACAGTCGTCTAAAAACATTCAGTACTTC. Residues: CASSLDRQSSKNIQYF.